Listed here are 27 T cell receptor beta chains from one sample, sequenced in a study of OX40 agonist ivuxolimab in advanced cancers. Clones were sequenced by immunoSEQ multiplex PCR, and TCRdb holds only the in-frame ones, with some missing. The sample consists of tens of thousands of clones, approximately 94% of them appearing once. The sample here was CD4+ or CD8+ T cells sorted from blood, taken in a trial of the OX40 agonist ivuxolimab. The receptors were gathered from an adult with an advanced solid tumor such as melanoma, head and neck, liver or kidney cancer.

J is TRBJ1-5 and V is TRBV12-5; 7 bases agree with TRBD1. V was pared by 3 bases and J by 3 bases, with 5 bases of the junction left unmatched. Germline lookup yields CDR1 LGHNT and CDR2 FRNRAP. The CDR3 runs to 15 residues. CDR3 in DNA: TGTGCTAGTGGTTTCTCGACAGGGCCCAATCAGCCCCAGCATTTT. Translated: CASGFSTGPNQPQHF.

The chain uses TRBV28 and TRBJ1-4; a possible D gene is TRBD1 (5 bases). V lost 6 bases and J 3 bases, leaving 17 bases between the germline ends. Germline assignment: CDR1 MDHEN and CDR2 SYDVKM. The CDR3 sequence is 16 residues long. The CDR3 protein is CASRRYSGGSNEKLFF. CDR3 sequence (DNA): TGTGCCAGCAGGAGATACTCGGGGGGATCTAATGAAAAACTGTTTTTT.

The CDR3 region has the DNA TGTGCCAGCATTCACAGAAATCGCCAAGCTTTCTTT. It encodes CASIHRNRQAFF. The gene calls are TRBV6-1 and TRBJ1-1; D remains unclear. From germline, CDR1 is MNHNS and CDR2 SASEGT. This CDR3 is 12 amino acids long. V gave up 7 bases and J gave up 9 bases, with 15 bases separating them.

The V call is TRBV18, the J call TRBJ2-7; no clear D gene. CDR3 length equals 18 residues. The germline V gene encodes CDR1 KGHSH and CDR2 LQKENI. Trimming pared 4 bases from V and 0 bases from J, leaving 22 bases between. CDR3 DNA sequence: TGTGCCAGCTCACAAGCTTGGAAGGACGGCAGGAGCTCCTACGAGCAGTACTTC. Translation: CASSQAWKDGRSSYEQYF. The full variable domain, with the rest looked up from reference TRBV18 and TRBJ2-7, is NAGVMQNPRHLVRRRGQEARLRCSPMKGHSHVYWYRQLPEEGLKFMVYLQKENIIDESGMPKERFSAEFPKEGPSILRIQQVVRGDSAAYFCASSQAWKDGRSSYEQYFGPGTRLTVT.

The V and J genes are TRBV27 and TRBJ2-7, with TRBD1 identical over 9 bases. J was trimmed by 5 bases and V by 5 bases; bases with no gene match: 10. CDR1 is MNHEY and CDR2 is SMNVEV in the germline V gene (reference sequence). The CDR3 consists of 15 residues. The CDR3 protein is CASSSPGTGRDEQYF. The DNA of the CDR3 is TGTGCCAGCAGTAGTCCCGGGACAGGGAGGGACGAGCAGTACTTC.

This chain uses TRBV13 with TRBJ1-2; no definite D call. V lost 5 bases and J lost 0, with 7 bases in between. This CDR3 contains 13 residues. Germline CDR1 is PRHDT and CDR2 is FYEKMQ (reference sequence). The CDR3 region is CASSPRANYGYTF. In DNA, the CDR3 is TGTGCCAGCAGCCCTAGAGCTAACTATGGCTACACCTTC.

This sequence joins TRBV7-6 and TRBJ2-5; D possibly corresponds to TRBD2 (5 bases). The CDR3 is made up of 15 amino acids. V dropped 3 bases and J dropped 5 bases, with 16 bases sitting between them. Germline CDR1 and CDR2: SGHVS and FNYEAQ. The CDR3 DNA reads TGTGCCAGCAGCTTTACCCCTGAGGGCGATGAGACCCAGTACTTC. Its protein product is CASSFTPEGDETQYF.

V and J are TRBV30 and TRBJ2-7, with D maybe TRBD2 (6 bases). CDR1 and CDR2 from the germline V gene are GTSNPN and SVGIG (reference sequence). The CDR3 covers 18 residues. With 0 bases removed from V and 0 bases from J, the gap between germline ends came to 21 bases. CDR3 DNA: TGTGCCTGGAGTGTTGATGGATCCGGGCGGGGATTCTCCTACGAGCAGTACTTC. This translates into CAWSVDGSGRGFSYEQYF.

This chain links TRBV9 with TRBJ2-1, with D perhaps given as TRBD1 or TRBD2 (5 bases each). Germline values: CDR1 SGDLS, CDR2 YYNGEE. V was trimmed by 2 bases and J by 3 bases, leaving 12 bases between them. This CDR3 is built from 15 residues. Here the CDR3 reads CASSVTLGDYNEQFF. Written as DNA, the CDR3 is TGTGCCAGCAGCGTGACTCTGGGGGACTACAATGAGCAGTTCTTC.

This chain links TRBV5-6 with TRBJ2-1; D is uncertain. The germline CDR1 and CDR2 sequences are SGHDT and YYEEEE. CDR3 length equals 15 residues. V dropped 1 base and J dropped 0 bases, with 8 bases sitting between them. The CDR3 sequence: CASSLPPSSYNEQFF. In DNA, the CDR3 is TGTGCCAGCAGCTTGCCACCCAGCTCCTACAATGAGCAGTTCTTC.

The chain links TRBV4-3 to TRBJ1-6; D is unresolved. Germline loops: CDR1 LGHNA, CDR2 YSLEER. Trimming took off 0 bases at V and 5 bases at J, with 17 bases between the two ends. The CDR3 loop spans 18 amino acids. The CDR3 reads CASSQDLIVGSNNSPLHF. CDR3 nucleotide sequence: TGCGCCAGCAGCCAAGATCTTATTGTGGGCTCGAATAATTCACCCCTCCACTTT.

This chain joins TRBV11-2 and TRBJ2-7; possible D gene TRBD2, 5 bases. V dropped 5 bases and J dropped 2 bases, with 7 bases sitting between them. The CDR3 extends over 12 amino acids. The germline V gene encodes CDR1 SGHAT and CDR2 FQNNGV. The CDR3: CASSLGAYEQYF. CDR3 DNA: TGTGCCAGCAGCCTCGGGGCCTACGAGCAGTACTTC.

The V call is TRBV4-3, the J call TRBJ1-4; D remains ambiguous. Germline V gene lookup returns CDR1 LGHNA and CDR2 YSLEER. V lost 0 bases to trimming and J lost 6 bases, with 17 bases between them. The CDR3 has 17 amino acids. CDR3 in DNA: TGCGCCAGCAGCCAAGATACTCTCGCGGGAGGATATGAAAAACTGTTTTTT. Protein: CASSQDTLAGGYEKLFF.

The chain recombines TRBV4-3 with TRBJ1-2; 9 bases agree with TRBD1. With 1 base clipped from V and 4 bases from J, the junction kept 7 bases outside the gene matches. This CDR3 has 16 residues. Germline lookup yields CDR1 LGHNA and CDR2 YSLEER. CDR3 coding DNA: TGCGCCAGCAGCCAAGCGAGGGACAGGGAGGGCTATGGCTACACCTTC. Translated, it gives CASSQARDREGYGYTF.

This clone was counted only a few times. The chain has TRBV27 and TRBJ1-2; weak D call: TRBD1 (5 bases). The CDR3 covers 13 residues. Germline V CDR1 and CDR2: MNHEY, SMNVEV (reference sequence). The V gene lost 4 bases and the J gene lost 4 bases, with 10 bases spanning the gap. The CDR3 protein is CASSSQGPYGYTF. CDR3 DNA sequence: TGTGCCAGCAGTTCCCAGGGACCCTATGGCTACACCTTC.

J is TRBJ2-1 and V is TRBV7-8; 9 bases are a match to TRBD2. V gave up 0 bases and J gave up 3 bases; unmatched junction bases: 3. Germline CDR1 and CDR2: SGHVS and FQNEAQ. CDR3 length equals 16 residues. The DNA for the CDR3 is TGTGCCAGCAGCTTAGCGCTAGCGGGGTTCTACAATGAGCAGTTCTTC. The encoded protein is CASSLALAGFYNEQFF.

The V call is TRBV29-1, the J call TRBJ2-3; 13 bases agree with TRBD2. The CDR3 runs to 15 residues. V lost 6 bases, J lost 6 bases, and 9 bases stayed unmatched. Germline V lookup: CDR1 SQVTM, CDR2 ANQGSEA. CDR3 sequence (DNA): TGCAGCGTAGAAAGGACTAGCGGGAGACGGGATACGCAGTATTTT. It specifies CSVERTSGRRDTQYF.

This chain joins TRBV5-8 and TRBJ2-3; 7 bases agree with TRBD1. The CDR3 is made up of 15 amino acids. Germline V gene lookup returns CDR1 SGHTS and CDR2 YDEGEE. J was trimmed by 2 bases and V by 4 bases; bases with no gene match: 7. CDR3 DNA sequence: TGTGCCAGCAGCCTAAGGACAGGAACCACAGATACGCAGTATTTT. Translated: CASSLRTGTTDTQYF. Full variable domain (outside the CDR3, taken from reference TRBV5-8 and TRBJ2-3): EAGVTQSPTHLIKTRGQQATLRCSPISGHTSVYWYQQALGLGLQFLLWYDEGEERNRGNFPPRFSGRQFPNYSSELNVNALELEDSALYLCASSLRTGTTDTQYFGPGTRLTVL.

The V call is TRBV5-8, the J call TRBJ2-7; TRBD2 matches 10 bases. There are 15 residues in the CDR3. Germline V gene sequence: CDR1 SGHTS, CDR2 YDEGEE. With 3 bases clipped from V and 0 bases from J, the junction kept 3 bases outside the gene matches. The DNA of the CDR3 is TGTGCCAGCAGCTGGACTAGCGGAGGCTCCTACGAGCAGTACTTC. Protein sequence: CASSWTSGGSYEQYF.

V gene TRBV5-4 combines with J gene TRBJ2-1; 14 bases agree with TRBD2. Germline CDR1 and CDR2: SGHNT and YYREEE (reference sequence). The CDR3 contains 15 residues. After removal of 0 bases from V and 9 bases from J, the junction contained 2 bases not matched to a gene. This CDR3 reads CASSLGLAGGVEQFF. Written as DNA, the CDR3 is TGTGCCAGCAGCTTGGGACTAGCGGGAGGGGTTGAGCAGTTCTTC.

The V gene is TRBV19, the J gene TRBJ2-4, with D possibly matching TRBD1 (6 bases). Germline-derived CDR1 and CDR2 are LNHDA and SQIVND (reference sequence). This CDR3 is 16 amino acids long. Trimming removed 4 bases at V and 1 base at J, with 14 bases between. Here the CDR3 DNA reads TGTGCCAGTAGTAAGGGCTCAGGGGTTGCCAAAAACATTCAGTACTTC. Amino acids: CASSKGSGVAKNIQYF.

V and J are TRBV6-6 and TRBJ1-6, with D perhaps matching TRBD1 (6 bases). Trimming cost V 2 bases and J 3 bases, with 11 bases left between them. This CDR3 contains 16 residues. CDR1 and CDR2 from the germline V gene are MNHNY and SVGAGI (reference sequence). CDR3 residues: CASSYGGQRYNSPLHF. The CDR3 bases are TGTGCCAGCAGTTACGGCGGACAGCGCTATAATTCACCCCTCCACTTT.

This chain connects TRBV5-6 to TRBJ1-2; tentative D call: TRBD1 (5 bases). CDR1 SGHDT and CDR2 YYEEEE come from the germline V gene. The CDR3 contains 13 residues. V was clipped by 2 bases and J by 1 base, with 6 bases between them. CDR3 DNA: TGTGCCAGCAGCTTAGGGGATAACTATGGCTACACCTTC. This sequence encodes CASSLGDNYGYTF.

The J gene is TRBJ2-3, the V gene TRBV7-6; 11 bases match TRBD2. The CDR3 loop spans 15 amino acids. Trimming cost V 5 bases and J 2 bases; bases outside gene matches: 3. The germline gives CDR1 SGHVS, CDR2 FNYEAQ. The CDR3 DNA follows: TGTGCCAGCAGCCTACTAGCGGGGGTCACAGATACGCAGTATTTT. Protein sequence: CASSLLAGVTDTQYF.

This sequence joins TRBV7-9 and TRBJ2-3; the D call may be TRBD1 or TRBD2 (7 bases each). Trimming took off 5 bases at V and 2 bases at J, with 14 bases between the two ends. Germline-derived CDR1 and CDR2 are SEHNR and FQNEAQ (reference sequence). This CDR3 contains 15 residues. The CDR3 sequence: CASSAGDSHTDTQYF. CDR3 bases: TGTGCCAGCAGCGCGGGGGACAGTCACACAGATACGCAGTATTTT.

The chain is built from TRBV9 and TRBJ2-7, with D possibly TRBD1 on 6 matching bases. CDR3 size: 16 residues. The germline gives CDR1 SGDLS, CDR2 YYNGEE. Trimming stripped 2 bases from V and 5 bases from J, with 20 bases between. CDR3 amino acids: CASSVGTTPLGNEQYF. CDR3 DNA: TGTGCCAGCAGCGTTGGGACAACCCCCCTCGGCAACGAGCAGTACTTC.

CDR3 in amino acids: CASSQGFDTGRPLTDTQYF. The CDR3, as DNA: TGCGCCAGCAGCCAAGGATTCGACACGGGAAGGCCCCTCACAGATACGCAGTATTTT. The rearrangement uses TRBV4-1 and TRBJ2-3, with D maybe TRBD2 (5 bases). There are 19 residues in the CDR3. Germline V CDR1 and CDR2: MGHRA, YSYEKL. V gave up 1 base and J gave up 2 bases, with 22 bases separating them.